Listed here are 13 T cell receptor beta chains from one sample, sequenced in a study of regulatory and conventional T cells in RAG deficiency. Sequenced by immunoSEQ multiplex PCR; TCRdb stores in-frame clones only, minus some. The table has some 750 clones, roughly two fifths seen once. Blood CD4+ CD25-low CD127-high conventional T cells supplied the genomic DNA template. Sequencing used CD4+ effector T cells sorted from blood. These receptors were obtained from a human donor with RAG deficiency presenting as severe combined immunodeficiency.

This chain uses TRBV7-6 with TRBJ2-5; the D is unclear. This CDR3 contains 14 residues. CDR1 and CDR2 from the germline V gene are SGHVS and FNYEAQ. V was shortened by 5 bases and J by 5 bases, with 15 bases between the two germline ends. For the CDR3, the DNA is TGTGCCAGCAGCCCGCCGACCGGCACCGAGACCCAGTACTTC. This translates into CASSPPTGTETQYF.

The rearrangement joins TRBV30 to TRBJ2-7, with 7 bases that match TRBD1. Germline trimming cut 4 bases from V and 3 bases from J; bases unmatched to any gene: 0. The CDR3 contains 11 residues. Per the germline V gene, CDR1 is GTSNPN and CDR2 is SVGIG (reference sequence). In nucleotides, the CDR3 is TGTGCCTGGACAGGGGGCTACGAGCAGTACTTC. Its protein is CAWTGGYEQYF.

The rearrangement uses TRBV11-1 and TRBJ2-2; D ambiguous. CDR3 size: 12 residues. V shed 7 bases and J shed 4 bases, with 7 bases lying between them. Per the germline V gene, CDR1 is SGHAT and CDR2 is FQDESV (reference sequence). The CDR3 DNA sequence: TGTGCCAGCAACCAGTTCACCGGGGAGCTGTTTTTT. Translating it yields CASNQFTGELFF.

This clone was observed a handful of times. The rearrangement uses TRBV7-8 and TRBJ2-7; TRBD1 might be the D (6 bases). The CDR3 runs 13 residues. V dropped 5 bases and J dropped 2 bases, with 10 bases sitting between them. Looked up from germline, CDR1 is SGHVS and CDR2 is FQNEAQ. In DNA, the CDR3 is TGTGCCAGCAGCACCTGGACAGCCTACGAGCAGTACTTC. Translation: CASSTWTAYEQYF.

CDR3 residues: CASSRRGNNEKLFF. CDR3 DNA sequence: TGTGCCAGCAGCCGCAGGGGGAATAATGAAAAACTGTTTTTT. This chain connects TRBV11-1 to TRBJ1-4, with 7 bases fitting TRBD1. This CDR3 is built from 14 residues. J lost 4 bases, V lost 5 bases, and 4 bases had no gene match. In germline, CDR1 is SGHAT, CDR2 FQDESV (reference sequence).

This chain uses TRBV29-1 with TRBJ2-7, with 9 bases aligning to TRBD1. The germline V gene has CDR1 SQVTM and CDR2 ANQGSEA. Unmatched junction bases numbered 4, after V lost 3 bases and J lost 7 bases. This CDR3 is 12 amino acids long. The CDR3: CSVDGQGWEQYF. The CDR3 region has the DNA TGCAGCGTTGACGGACAGGGGTGGGAGCAGTACTTC.

The chain has TRBV6-9 and TRBJ2-3; unclear D gene. The ends were cut back, 3 bases at V and 4 bases at J, with 11 bases in the middle. Germline assignment: CDR1 MNHGY and CDR2 SVAAGI. The CDR3 spans 14 residues. The CDR3 protein is CASSYSIAADTQYF. CDR3 nucleotide sequence: TGTGCCAGCAGTTACTCGATTGCCGCAGATACGCAGTATTTT.

V and J are TRBV11-1 and TRBJ1-1; 8 positions match TRBD1. Unmatched junction bases numbered 17, after V lost 3 bases and J lost 5 bases. This CDR3 has 18 residues. CDR1 SGHAT and CDR2 FQDESV come from the germline V gene (reference sequence). This chain's CDR3 is CASSFGPRGPLWGTEAFF. As DNA, the CDR3 is TGTGCCAGCAGCTTTGGACCCAGGGGGCCCCTTTGGGGTACTGAAGCTTTCTTT.

V and J are TRBV7-1 and TRBJ2-7; D gene uncertain. TRBV7-1 is an ORF, and what it does is uncertain. With 4 bases removed from V and 1 base from J, the gap between germline ends came to 8 bases. The CDR3 length is 13 residues. The CDR3 spells CASSLVRSYEQYF. CDR3 DNA: TGTGCCAGCAGCTTAGTACGGTCCTACGAGCAGTACTTC.

The V gene is TRBV7-9, the J gene TRBJ1-4; 7 positions match TRBD1. V dropped 5 bases and J dropped 4; count of bases not matched to a gene: 4. CDR1 is SEHNR, CDR2 FQNEAQ, per germline (reference sequence). This CDR3 comprises 14 residues. This CDR3 reads CASSRRGNNEKLFF. CDR3 coding DNA: TGTGCCAGCAGCCGCAGGGGGAATAATGAAAAACTGTTTTTT.

By share, this clone counts as medium-sized (0.01 to 0.1%). V is TRBV27 and J is TRBJ2-7, with a weak D call TRBD1 (5 bases). There are 12 residues in the CDR3. CDR1 is MNHEY and CDR2 is SMNVEV in the germline V gene (reference sequence). Trimming took off 5 bases at V and 4 bases at J, with 9 bases between the two ends. The CDR3 spells CASSRGPYEQYF. CDR3 in DNA: TGTGCCAGCAGTAGGGGCCCTTACGAGCAGTACTTC.

This clone was found a few times. In DNA form, the CDR3 reads TGTGCCAGCAGTTCAGGGGGGCAGTATTTT. Protein sequence: CASSSGGQYF. The J gene is TRBJ2-3, the V gene TRBV7-3, with 7 bases identical to TRBD1. The CDR3 extends over 10 amino acids. Trimming took 6 bases from V and 11 from J; bases not matched to a gene: 2. Germline values: CDR1 SGHTA, CDR2 FQGTGA.

This clone is large in the sample. The chain couples TRBV5-1 to TRBJ1-1; weak D call: TRBD1 (5 bases). The V end was cut by 2 bases, the J end by 10 bases, with 12 bases between. The CDR3 has 12 amino acids. CDR1 SGHRS and CDR2 YFSETQ come from the germline V gene. The CDR3 here is CASSFEGIGAFF. The CDR3 coding sequence is TGCGCCAGCAGCTTTGAGGGGATAGGAGCTTTCTTT.